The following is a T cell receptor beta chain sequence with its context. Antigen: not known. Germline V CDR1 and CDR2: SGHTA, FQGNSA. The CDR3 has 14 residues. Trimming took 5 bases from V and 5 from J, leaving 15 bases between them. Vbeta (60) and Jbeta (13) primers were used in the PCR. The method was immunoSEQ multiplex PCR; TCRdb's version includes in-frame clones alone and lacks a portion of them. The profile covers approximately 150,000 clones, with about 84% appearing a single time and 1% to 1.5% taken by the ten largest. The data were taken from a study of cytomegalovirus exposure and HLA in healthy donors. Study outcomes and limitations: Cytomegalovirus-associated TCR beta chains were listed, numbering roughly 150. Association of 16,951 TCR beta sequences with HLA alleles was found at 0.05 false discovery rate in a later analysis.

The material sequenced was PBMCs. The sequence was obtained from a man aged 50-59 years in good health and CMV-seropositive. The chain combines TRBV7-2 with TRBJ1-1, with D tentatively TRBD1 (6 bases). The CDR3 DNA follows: TGTGCCAGCAGCGTCAGGACTGGACAGACTGAAGCTTTCTTT. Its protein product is CASSVRTGQTEAFF.